The following is a T cell receptor (beta chain) sequence with its context. The data were produced by immunoSEQ multiplex PCR, yet TCRdb's version contains in-frame clones alone and is incomplete. The sample lists about 170,000 clones, approximately 87% occurring once. The length of the CDR3 is 14 residues. The V and J ends lost 2 bases and 4 bases respectively, with 10 bases between them. Germline lookup yields CDR1 SGHAT and CDR2 FQNNGV. This sample stems from a study of cytomegalovirus exposure and HLA in healthy donors. The donors formed part of the approximately 120-subject validation cohort, distinct from the approximately 640-subject first cohort.

Specimen: PBMCs. The rearrangement uses TRBV11-2 and TRBJ2-3; no reliable D call. The receptor's source is a woman aged 25 to 39 in good health and CMV-seronegative. CDR3 sequence reads: CASSLTYQSDTQYF. The CDR3, as DNA: TGTGCCAGCAGCTTAACATACCAGTCAGATACGCAGTATTTT. Full variable domain (rest looked up from reference TRBV11-2 and TRBJ2-3): EAGVAQSPRYKIIEKRQSVAFWCNPISGHATLYWYQQILGQGPKLLIQFQNNGVVDDSQLPKDRFSAERLKGVDSTLKIQPAKLEDSAVYLCASSLTYQSDTQYFGPGTRLTVL.